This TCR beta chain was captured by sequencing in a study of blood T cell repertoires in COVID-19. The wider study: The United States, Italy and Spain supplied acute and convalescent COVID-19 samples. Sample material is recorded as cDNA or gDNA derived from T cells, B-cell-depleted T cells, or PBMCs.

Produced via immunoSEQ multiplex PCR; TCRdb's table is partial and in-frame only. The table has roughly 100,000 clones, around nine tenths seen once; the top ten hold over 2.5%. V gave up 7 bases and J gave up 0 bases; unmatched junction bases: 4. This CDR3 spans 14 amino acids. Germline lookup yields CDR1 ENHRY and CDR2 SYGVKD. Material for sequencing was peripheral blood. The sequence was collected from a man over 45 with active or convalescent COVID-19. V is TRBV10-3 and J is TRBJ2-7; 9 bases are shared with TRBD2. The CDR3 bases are TGTGCCATCACCCAGACTAGCGGCTCCTACGAGCAGTACTTC. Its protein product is CAITQTSGSYEQYF.